The clone carrying this T cell receptor (beta chain) has ten or more counts. The antigen is unknown. Documented time point: sample taken at primary tumor resection. Samples came from some 73 TRACERx patients with untreated early-stage lung cancer. The record originates from a study of spatial heterogeneity in lung cancer. Overall study results and limits: How many expanded intratumoral alpha and beta TCRs were present tracked the tumor mutation count, which was a count of nonsynonymous mutations.

Trimming removed 4 bases at V and 2 bases at J, with 11 bases between. The CDR3 sequence is 14 residues long. Looked up from germline, CDR1 is MGHRA and CDR2 is YSYEKL. TCRdb fed the 5' RACE reads into MiXCR, producing one record per CDR3 protein. The sample has 7,500 to 10,000 distinct CDR3 sequences; approximately 5.1% are singletons. The origin of this receptor is a female donor with early-stage non-small cell lung cancer. V and J are TRBV4-1 and TRBJ1-1; a weak D match, TRBD1 (5 bases). The sequencing used lung tumor tissue, collected at surgery. CDR3 sequence (DNA): TGCGCCAGCAGCCTGGGGACCTTTAACACTGAAGCTTTCTTT. It is translated as CASSLGTFNTEAFF.